One and the same sample provided the 27 T cell receptor beta chains below, sequenced in a study of T cells after yellow fever vaccination. TCRdb processed the 5' RACE reads anew with MiXCR; each CDR3 protein has one entry. In the table there are 200,000 to 250,000 distinct CDR3 sequences, 6.9% of which are singletons. This specimen was CD4+ T cells sorted from PBMCs, taken 15 days after the yellow fever booster vaccination. These receptors all come from a man aged 25 to 40 who received the YFV17D yellow fever vaccine.

This clonotype was picked up a small number of times. The chain uses TRBV24-1 and TRBJ2-3; D unclear. Germline V CDR1 and CDR2: KGHDR, SFDVKD. The CDR3 runs to 13 residues. V was cut by 3 bases and J by 6 bases, with 9 bases left in between. The CDR3 sequence is CATSDQPGDTQYF. The CDR3 region has the DNA TGTGCCACCAGTGATCAGCCTGGGGATACGCAGTATTTT.

This chain joins TRBV6-1 and TRBJ2-5; the match to TRBD2 covers 11 bases. With V trimmed by 6 bases and J by 7 bases, 10 bases remained unmatched. Looked up from germline, CDR1 is MNHNS and CDR2 is SASEGT. The CDR3 is 15 amino acids. The CDR3 loop is CASRLAGAVVGTQYF. The CDR3 DNA is TGTGCCAGCAGACTAGCGGGAGCGGTAGTTGGGACCCAGTACTTC.

This clonotype was seen only a few times. The chain uses TRBV20-1 and TRBJ2-1, with 10 bases that match TRBD2. From germline, CDR1 is DFQATT and CDR2 SNEGSKA (reference sequence). The length of the CDR3 is 16 residues. J lost 1 base, V lost 2 bases, and 5 bases had no gene match. CDR3 nucleotides: TGCAGTGCTAGATTAGCGGGAGGAAGGTCCTACAATGAGCAGTTCTTC. Translated: CSARLAGGRSYNEQFF.

This clonotype was seen repeatedly, ten times or more. This rearrangement joins TRBV7-3 to TRBJ2-7; D is unclear. Germline loops: CDR1 SGHTA, CDR2 FQGTGA. This CDR3 contains 13 residues. V was clipped by 4 bases and J by 2 bases, with 9 bases between them. The CDR3 coding sequence is TGTGCCAGCAGCTCGGGTCCTCCCTACGAGCAGTACTTC. Protein sequence: CASSSGPPYEQYF.

This clonotype was found a few times. The genes are TRBV3-1 and TRBJ1-1, with a possible D match to TRBD1 (5 bases). CDR1 LGHDT and CDR2 YNNKEL come from the germline V gene (reference sequence). The CDR3 covers 13 residues. V was trimmed by 3 bases and J by 6 bases, leaving 11 bases between them. This CDR3 is CASSHGGPSEAFF. CDR3 DNA: TGTGCCAGCAGCCATGGGGGTCCATCTGAAGCTTTCTTT.

The chain carries TRBV7-2 and TRBJ2-7, with D maybe TRBD1 (6 bases). Trimming pared 2 bases from V and 0 bases from J, leaving 14 bases between. Germline V CDR1 and CDR2: SGHTA, FQGNSA. The CDR3 runs to 16 residues. DNA of the CDR3: TGTGCCAGCAGCTTACTGACCAGGGGACCCTCCTACGAGCAGTACTTC. It translates to CASSLLTRGPSYEQYF.

This rearrangement joins TRBV30 to TRBJ2-5; D unclear. The CDR3 sequence is 12 residues long. V lost 0 bases and J 1 base, leaving 3 bases between the germline ends. Germline CDR1 is GTSNPN and CDR2 is SVGIG (reference sequence). The chain's CDR3 is CAWSVSQETQYF. CDR3 DNA sequence: TGTGCCTGGAGTGTGTCCCAAGAGACCCAGTACTTC.

This clonotype was counted many times. This rearrangement joins TRBV29-1 to TRBJ2-7; D unresolved. Germline CDR1 SQVTM, CDR2 ANQGSEA. Trimming took off 4 bases at V and 0 bases at J, with 4 bases between the two ends. CDR3 size: 11 residues. In DNA, the CDR3 is TGCAGCGTTGGGAGCTCCTACGAGCAGTACTTC. This encodes CSVGSSYEQYF.

This chain uses TRBV28 with TRBJ2-7; the match to TRBD1 covers 12 bases. V dropped 5 bases and J dropped 7; count of bases not matched to a gene: 9. In germline, CDR1 is MDHEN, CDR2 SYDVKM. This CDR3 has 15 residues. The CDR3 here is CASSTPGQGAWEQYF. CDR3 DNA: TGTGCCAGCAGTACCCCGGGACAGGGGGCCTGGGAGCAGTACTTC.

The chain uses TRBV29-1 and TRBJ1-1, with 11 nucleotides matching TRBD1. With V trimmed by 5 bases and J by 5 bases, 10 bases remained unmatched. In germline, CDR1 is SQVTM, CDR2 ANQGSEA. The CDR3 is 15 residues long. CDR3 protein: CSVSRTGGEKTEAFF. The CDR3, as DNA: TGCAGCGTTTCTAGGACAGGGGGCGAGAAGACTGAAGCTTTCTTT. Full variable domain (rest looked up from reference TRBV29-1 and TRBJ1-1): SAVISQKPSRDICQRGTSLTIQCQVDSQVTMMFWYRQQPGQSLTLIATANQGSEATYESGFVIDKFPISRPNLTFSTLTVSNMSPEDSSIYLCSVSRTGGEKTEAFFGQGTRLTVV.

The V gene is TRBV30, the J gene TRBJ2-3, with D possibly being TRBD2 (6 bases). The germline V and J ends were trimmed by 3 bases and 2 bases, with 9 bases remaining between them. There are 13 residues in the CDR3. Per germline, CDR1 GTSNPN and CDR2 SVGIG (reference sequence). CDR3 sequence reads: CAWREGATDTQYF. In DNA, the CDR3 is TGTGCCTGGAGGGAGGGCGCCACAGATACGCAGTATTTT.

The chain has TRBV11-2 and TRBJ2-2; 9 bases are a match to TRBD2. J gave up 1 base and V 3 bases, and 9 bases lay outside the gene matches. CDR1 SGHAT and CDR2 FQNNGV come from the germline V gene. The CDR3 length is 18 residues. The CDR3: CASSFRSLAGLNTGELFF. As DNA, the CDR3 is TGTGCCAGCAGCTTTAGGTCCCTAGCGGGGCTGAACACCGGGGAGCTGTTTTTT.

This clonotype was recorded a few times. The J gene is TRBJ2-1, the V gene TRBV20-1, with 8 positions matching TRBD2. Germline V gene lookup returns CDR1 DFQATT and CDR2 SNEGSKA (reference sequence). The length of the CDR3 is 15 residues. The V and J ends lost 8 bases and 2 bases, in that order; junction bases with no gene match: 11. The CDR3 sequence: CSTPAGLAAYNEQFF. In nucleotides, the CDR3 is TGCAGTACCCCCGCCGGACTAGCCGCCTACAATGAGCAGTTCTTC.

In DNA, the CDR3 is TGTGCCAGCAGCCGTATCGGGGGCGACAAAAACATTCAGTACTTC. Residues: CASSRIGGDKNIQYF. This chain links TRBV7-2 with TRBJ2-4, with D possibly being TRBD1 or TRBD2 (6 bases each). This CDR3 is 15 amino acids long. In germline, CDR1 is SGHTA, CDR2 FQGNSA. V lost 5 bases to trimming and J lost 3 bases, with 14 bases between them.

Only a few counts were recorded for this clonotype. DNA for the CDR3: TGTGCCAGCAAAACAGGGCGTAGCACAGATACGCAGTATTTT. Its protein is CASKTGRSTDTQYF. The V and J genes are TRBV6-1 and TRBJ2-3; TRBD1 is a possible D gene (6 bases). This CDR3 contains 14 residues. The germline V gene has CDR1 MNHNS and CDR2 SASEGT. The V gene lost 7 bases and the J gene lost 0 bases, with 11 bases spanning the gap.

The V gene is TRBV18, the J gene TRBJ2-5, with D possibly matching TRBD2 (6 bases). Germline values: CDR1 KGHSH, CDR2 LQKENI. This CDR3 comprises 15 residues. Trimming took off 3 bases at V and 1 base at J, with 12 bases between the two ends. This chain's CDR3 is CASSPQAGSQETQYF. The CDR3, as DNA: TGTGCCAGCTCACCCCAAGCGGGTTCCCAAGAGACCCAGTACTTC.

In this sample, this clonotype turned up many times. V usage is TRBV14 and J usage is TRBJ2-1; D is possibly TRBD1 or TRBD2 (5 bases each). Germline V gives CDR1 SGHDN, CDR2 FVKESK. The CDR3 is 12 residues long. Trimming shortened V by 4 bases and J by 4 bases, and 5 bases separated the two germline ends. The CDR3 loop is CASSRGYNEQFF. The CDR3 bases are TGTGCCAGCAGCCGGGGGTACAATGAGCAGTTCTTC. Variable domain in full (rest from reference TRBV14 and TRBJ2-1): EAGVTQFPSHSVIEKGQTVTLRCDPISGHDNLYWYRRVMGKEIKFLLHFVKESKQDESGMPNNRFLAERTGGTYSTLKVQPAELEDSGVYFCASSRGYNEQFFGPGTRLTVL.

This clonotype was recorded once. The chain is built from TRBV2 and TRBJ2-3; 7 nucleotides match TRBD1. The length of the CDR3 is 15 residues. Trimming cost V 5 bases and J 6 bases; bases outside gene matches: 11. In germline, CDR1 is SNHLY, CDR2 FYNNEI. CDR3 in DNA: TGTGCCAGCAGTACCGACAGGGTGGTCAGCGATACGCAGTATTTT. Its protein is CASSTDRVVSDTQYF.

The genes are TRBV15 and TRBJ2-7; the match to TRBD1 covers 8 bases. The CDR3 sequence is 15 residues long. V trimming: 2 bases; J trimming: 5 bases; junction bases outside the gene matches: 8. The germline V gene encodes CDR1 LNHNV and CDR2 YYDKDF (reference sequence). The CDR3 sequence: CATSRSGQAQHEQYF. CDR3 coding DNA: TGTGCCACCAGCAGATCGGGACAGGCCCAACACGAGCAGTACTTC.

The gene calls are TRBV20-1 and TRBJ2-5; weak D call: TRBD1 (5 bases). CDR1 is DFQATT, CDR2 SNEGSKA, per germline (reference sequence). This CDR3 is 16 amino acids long. V was shortened by 0 bases and J by 1 base, with 15 bases between the two germline ends. The CDR3 loop reads CSARDLLRGGQETQYF. As DNA, the CDR3 is TGCAGTGCTAGAGACCTTCTTAGGGGCGGCCAAGAGACCCAGTACTTC.

This clonotype was seen only a few times. The V and J genes are TRBV24-1 and TRBJ2-7; TRBD1 or TRBD2 may be the D gene (5 bases each). V was pared by 9 bases and J by 1 base, with 15 bases between. Germline values: CDR1 KGHDR, CDR2 SFDVKD. The CDR3 runs to 14 residues. The DNA for the CDR3 is TGTGCCACCTTGGGACGGGCCAGTTCCTACGAGCAGTACTTC. Translation: CATLGRASSYEQYF.

This clonotype was observed many times. This sequence joins TRBV7-6 and TRBJ2-3; tentatively, D is TRBD1 (5 bases). This CDR3 is built from 12 residues. The germline V gene has CDR1 SGHVS and CDR2 FNYEAQ. Trimming cost V 8 bases and J 6 bases, with 12 bases left between them. The CDR3 here is CASGLQGDTQYF. Here the CDR3 DNA reads TGTGCCAGCGGGTTGCAGGGCGATACGCAGTATTTT.

In this sample, this clonotype turned up many times. The chain combines TRBV4-3 with TRBJ2-6; D is undetermined. V lost 8 bases and J 4 bases, leaving 12 bases between the germline ends. Germline CDR1 LGHNA, CDR2 YSLEER. This CDR3 contains 14 residues. CDR3 protein: CASGVLVGANVLTF. The DNA for the CDR3 is TGCGCCAGCGGGGTTTTAGTCGGGGCCAACGTCCTGACTTTC.

This clonotype was counted between two and nine times. The rearrangement joins TRBV5-1 to TRBJ2-5; TRBD2 agrees at 10 bases. The CDR3 contains 15 residues. From germline, CDR1 is SGHRS and CDR2 YFSETQ. The junction had 5 bases not matched to a gene; V was cut back by 5 bases and J by 1 base. The CDR3 sequence is CASSDTSGIQETQYF. The CDR3 DNA follows: TGCGCCAGCAGTGATACTAGCGGGATCCAAGAGACCCAGTACTTC.

This clonotype was detected only a few times. CDR3: CASSLRTSGIGYEQYF. The CDR3 region has the DNA TGTGCCAGCAGCTTGAGGACTAGCGGGATAGGCTACGAGCAGTACTTC. The rearrangement uses TRBV7-2 and TRBJ2-7, with 12 bases matching TRBD2. CDR1 and CDR2 from the germline V gene are SGHTA and FQGNSA. The CDR3 sequence is 16 residues long. After removal of 3 bases from V and 3 bases from J, the junction contained 6 bases not matched to a gene.

This clonotype appeared many times. The gene calls are TRBV4-3 and TRBJ1-6; perhaps TRBD1 as D (5 bases). Trimming pared 3 bases from V and 4 bases from J, leaving 10 bases between. Germline values: CDR1 LGHNA, CDR2 YSLEER. This CDR3 has 15 residues. CDR3 nucleotide sequence: TGCGCCAGCAGCCACCCGGGGGGTTATAATTCACCCCTCCACTTT. Its protein product is CASSHPGGYNSPLHF.

At least ten counts were recorded for this clonotype. V is TRBV5-1 and J is TRBJ2-7, with D tentatively TRBD2 (6 bases). This CDR3 is built from 16 residues. CDR1 and CDR2 from the germline V gene are SGHRS and YFSETQ. V shed 1 base and J shed 2 bases, with 16 bases lying between them. Here the CDR3 DNA reads TGCGCCAGCAGCTTGCACAGTAGCGGAGCAACCTACGAGCAGTACTTC. Encoded protein: CASSLHSSGATYEQYF. Full variable domain (rest looked up from reference TRBV5-1 and TRBJ2-7): KAGVTQTPRYLIKTRGQQVTLSCSPISGHRSVSWYQQTPGQGLQFLFEYFSETQRNKGNFPGRFSGRQFSNSRSEMNVSTLELGDSALYLCASSLHSSGATYEQYFGPGTRLTVT.